Here is one T cell receptor beta chain with its context. The data are from a study of cytomegalovirus exposure and HLA in healthy donors. PCR primers comprised 60 Vbeta and 13 Jbeta primers. In the source study's methods: Around 83 million unique TCR beta chains, 10 million to 14 million shared, were counted in a later analysis. The repertoire was sequenced with immunoSEQ multiplex PCR; TCRdb's copy has only in-frame clones and lacks some. V and J calls and clone size are those listed in that table; D and trimming were worked out from the DNA. The sample has 100,000 to 150,000 clones; about 70% are singletons. Sequencing input: PBMCs. This TCR came from an older woman in good health and CMV-seropositive.

The DNA for the CDR3 is TGTGCCAGCAGTTATGGCGGGGGGATCTACAATGAGCAGTTCTTC. It is translated as CASSYGGGIYNEQFF. The chain is built from TRBV6-5 and TRBJ2-1; 8 bases map to TRBD2. V shed 3 bases, J shed 3 bases, and the junction held 4 bases outside the gene matches. CDR1 is MNHEY and CDR2 is SVGAGI in the germline V gene. This CDR3 has 15 amino acids.